The next 19 T cell receptor beta chains were all read from a single sample in a study of response to subunit inactivated influenza vaccine (dated by TCRdb to the late 2010s). Library preparation was by RT-PCR. Sequencing took place on an Illumina HiSeq 2500. TCRdb ran its own pipeline on the public reads, namely fastp trimming at Q25 and MiXCR clone calling, and kept in-frame beta chains. Duplicate CDR3 protein sequences are folded into a single record with the most common DNA and genes. This sample comprises about 520,000 distinct CDR3 sequences, around 7.9% of them detected only once. Of the sample, over 10% is held by the ten largest clones. Source: PBMCs from blood, taken 23 to 25 months after vaccination. All receptors derive from a man in his fifties or sixties who received an inactivated influenza vaccine. Donor details come from another sample of the same person, matched by shared clones.

This clonotype was detected only a few times. The chain links TRBV19 to TRBJ1-5; no clear D gene. V lost 1 base to trimming and J lost 0 bases, with 13 bases between them. Per the germline V gene, CDR1 is LNHDA and CDR2 is SQIVND (reference sequence). The CDR3 covers 17 residues. CDR3 protein: CASSIAMGRHSNQPQHF. CDR3 DNA: TGTGCCAGTAGTATAGCTATGGGCAGACATAGCAATCAGCCCCAGCATTTT.

This clonotype showed up just a few times. The J gene is TRBJ2-7, the V gene TRBV20-1; 10 nucleotides align to TRBD2. The germline V gene has CDR1 DFQATT and CDR2 SNEGSKA (reference sequence). V trimming: 5 bases; J trimming: 0 bases; junction bases outside the gene matches: 4. This CDR3 contains 14 residues. CDR3 DNA sequence: TGCAGTGCTCTAGGACTAGCGGCCTCCTACGAGCAGTACTTC. As protein: CSALGLAASYEQYF.

This clonotype has a handful of counts. This chain uses TRBV11-2 with TRBJ1-1; no clear D gene. The germline gives CDR1 SGHAT, CDR2 FQNNGV. Between the trimmed V and J ends, which lost 4 bases and 7 bases, there was a span of 16 bases. The CDR3 totals 14 residues. DNA for the CDR3: TGTGCCAGCAGCTCACCGGGAGAGGACCTTGAAGCTTTCTTT. Translating gives CASSSPGEDLEAFF.

V is TRBV27 and J is TRBJ1-5; TRBD1 aligns across 8 bases. Trimming took 4 bases from V and 2 from J; bases not matched to a gene: 4. The CDR3 is 15 amino acids. Germline CDR1 is MNHEY and CDR2 is SMNVEV (reference sequence). The CDR3 nucleotides read TGTGCCAGCAGTTCGGGACAGGTCGGCAATCAGCCCCAGCATTTT. Translating it yields CASSSGQVGNQPQHF.

This clonotype has only a few counts. CDR3 sequence (DNA): TGCAGTGCTAGTGCGGAGGCTGACTACGAGCAGTACTTC. This sequence encodes CSASAEADYEQYF. V and J are TRBV20-1 and TRBJ2-7; D is perhaps TRBD2 (5 bases). The germline gives CDR1 DFQATT, CDR2 SNEGSKA (reference sequence). V shed 3 bases and J shed 3 bases, with 12 bases lying between them. The CDR3 runs 13 residues.

The rearrangement uses TRBV27 and TRBJ1-3; D might be TRBD1 (5 bases). Deletions cut 6 bases from V and 2 bases from J, with 11 bases between. This CDR3 contains 14 residues. Germline CDR1 and CDR2: MNHEY and SMNVEV (reference sequence). DNA of the CDR3: TGTGCCAGCAGCCCACGGGACCCTGGAAACACCATATATTTT. It codes for CASSPRDPGNTIYF.

This clonotype came up many times. V and J are TRBV12-3 or TRBV12-4 and TRBJ2-1; 7 bases agree with TRBD2. The length of the CDR3 is 14 residues. V shed 8 bases, J shed 12 bases, and the junction held 16 bases outside the gene matches. The CDR3 reads CASSGGGRSSWQFF. In DNA form, the CDR3 reads TGTGCCAGCTCTGGGGGGGGACGGTCTTCGTGGCAGTTCTTC.

The gene calls are TRBV12-3 or TRBV12-4 and TRBJ1-4; D may be TRBD1 (6 bases). With 3 bases removed from V and 8 bases from J, the gap between germline ends came to 13 bases. This CDR3 spans 14 amino acids. The CDR3 DNA sequence: TGTGCCAGCAGTTTCAAACAGGGTGGGGAAAAACTGTTTTTT. It encodes CASSFKQGGEKLFF.

This clonotype was counted between two and nine times. The chain recombines TRBV28 with TRBJ2-3, with D maybe TRBD2 (6 bases). The length of the CDR3 is 14 residues. Germline loops: CDR1 MDHEN, CDR2 SYDVKM. The V end was cut by 6 bases, the J end by 3 bases, with 13 bases between. The chain's CDR3 is CASRAGLGTDTQYF. For the CDR3, the DNA is TGTGCCAGCAGAGCGGGCTTGGGAACAGATACGCAGTATTTT.

The chain employs TRBV28 and TRBJ2-6; D is ambiguous. The CDR3 loop spans 15 amino acids. CDR1 MDHEN and CDR2 SYDVKM come from the germline V gene. Trimming pared 1 base from V and 0 bases from J, leaving 4 bases between. CDR3 in amino acids: CASSLLVSGANVLTF. The CDR3 bases are TGTGCCAGCAGTTTATTAGTCTCTGGGGCCAACGTCCTGACTTTC.

The rearrangement uses TRBV7-2 and TRBJ1-5; 9 nucleotides align to TRBD1. The CDR3 has 16 amino acids. Germline assignment: CDR1 SGHTA and CDR2 FQGNSA. V gave up 4 bases and J gave up 1 base; unmatched junction bases: 5. CDR3 in DNA: TGTGCCAGCAGCTCACAGGGGGCGCGGAGCAATCAGCCCCAGCATTTT. It translates to CASSSQGARSNQPQHF.

The chain carries TRBV15 and TRBJ2-5; 10 bases align to TRBD1. The CDR3 length is 15 residues. Trimming removed 0 bases from V and 5 bases from J; junction bases left unmatched: 3. Germline V gene data show CDR1 as LNHNV and CDR2 as YYDKDF (reference sequence). The DNA for the CDR3 is TGTGCCACCAGCAGAGAGCCGGACAGGGGGGAGACCCAGTACTTC. Protein: CATSREPDRGETQYF.

The chain is built from TRBV29-1 and TRBJ1-2; TRBD1 is a possible D gene (5 bases). The V end lost 6 bases, the J end lost 5 bases, and 22 bases lay between the germline ends. Germline V gene sequence: CDR1 SQVTM, CDR2 ANQGSEA. This CDR3 region has 15 residues. In nucleotides, the CDR3 is TGCAGCGTCGACTCTTCGCGGGAGGGGTGGTATGGCTACACCTTC. This encodes CSVDSSREGWYGYTF. The whole variable domain, filled in from reference TRBV29-1 and TRBJ1-2, reads SAVISQKPSRDICQRGTSLTIQCQVDSQVTMMFWYRQQPGQSLTLIATANQGSEATYESGFVIDKFPISRPNLTFSTLTVSNMSPEDSSIYLCSVDSSREGWYGYTFGSGTRLTVV.

Concerning this clonotype: A read error may produce the germline difference seen at one junction end. The chain links TRBV5-4 to TRBJ1-1, with 8 positions matching TRBD1. The CDR3 sequence is 14 residues long. The germline V gene has CDR1 SGHNT and CDR2 YYREEE (reference sequence). The CDR3 nucleotides read TGTGCCAGCAGCTTGGCTGGCAGGGGGCCTGAGGCTTTCTTT. It encodes CASSLAGRGPEAFF. Based on the CDR3 plus reference TRBV5-4 and TRBJ1-1, the full variable domain is ETGVTQSPTHLIKTRGQQVTLRCSSQSGHNTVSWYQQALGQGPQFIFQYYREEENGRGNFPPRFSGLQFPNYSSELNVNALELDDSALYLCASSLAGRGPEAFFGQGTRLTVV.

Many counts were recorded for this clonotype. V and J are TRBV29-1 and TRBJ2-7; D gene ambiguous. The germline CDR1 and CDR2 sequences are SQVTM and ANQGSEA. Deletions cut 4 bases from V and 0 bases from J, with 10 bases between. The length of the CDR3 is 13 residues. The CDR3 reads CSVVAGVSYEQYF. CDR3 in DNA: TGCAGCGTTGTCGCTGGAGTCTCCTACGAGCAGTACTTC.

This clonotype was observed at least ten times. The genes are TRBV6-5 and TRBJ1-1; no clear D gene. Trimming removed 0 bases from V and 4 bases from J, with 15 bases in between. Germline V lookup: CDR1 MNHEY, CDR2 SVGAGI. This CDR3 comprises 16 residues. CDR3 region: CASSYSKTPRGTEAFF. The CDR3 region has the DNA TGTGCCAGCAGTTACTCTAAGACCCCCAGAGGCACTGAAGCTTTCTTT.

This clonotype was observed a few times. The chain couples TRBV20-1 to TRBJ2-1; D is perhaps TRBD2 (6 bases). This CDR3 is built from 18 residues. CDR1 is DFQATT and CDR2 is SNEGSKA in the germline V gene (reference sequence). The germline V and J ends were trimmed by 5 bases and 0 bases, with 23 bases remaining between them. CDR3 amino acids: CSASRPGLAFSSYNEQFF. In nucleotides, the CDR3 is TGCAGTGCTTCCCGCCCTGGGCTAGCGTTCAGCTCCTACAATGAGCAGTTCTTC.

This clonotype occurred many times. The rearrangement links TRBV2 to TRBJ1-6; D remains ambiguous. The germline V and J ends were trimmed by 4 bases and 7 bases, with 8 bases remaining between them. From germline, CDR1 is SNHLY and CDR2 FYNNEI. CDR3 size: 13 residues. CDR3 bases: TGTGCCAGCAGTGTGGGGATCAATTCACCCCTCCACTTT. Protein: CASSVGINSPLHF.

This clonotype has a count of ten or more. The chain is built from TRBV6-1 and TRBJ2-2, with unresolved D. This CDR3 comprises 13 residues. Trimming shortened V by 8 bases and J by 1 base, and 8 bases separated the two germline ends. The V gene's germline CDR1 is MNHNS and CDR2 SASEGT. The CDR3: CASRPQNTGELFF. Here the CDR3 DNA reads TGTGCCAGCCGGCCGCAGAACACCGGGGAGCTGTTTTTT.